The 6 T cell receptor beta chains below were found in one sample sequenced in a study of radiation and T cells in renal cell carcinoma. Time point defined: baseline pretreatment blood. Sample treatment: 15 Gy SBRT to primary tumor, nephrectomy 4 weeks later. TCRdb keeps only in-frame clones here, not all; method: immunoSEQ multiplex PCR. The sample carries 130,000 or so clones, around 78% recorded once. This specimen consisted of blood, obtained from a patient whose treatment included radiotherapy and nephrectomy. All receptors come from a woman in her 50s with renal cell carcinoma.

This clone appeared once. This sequence joins TRBV10-3 and TRBJ2-7, with D tentatively TRBD2 (5 bases). The CDR3 has 14 amino acids. Trimming shortened V by 2 bases and J by 3 bases, and 11 bases separated the two germline ends. The germline V gene has CDR1 ENHRY and CDR2 SYGVKD. The CDR3 coding sequence is TGTGCCATCAGTGAGAGGAGAGGGTACTACGAGCAGTACTTC. It translates to CAISERRGYYEQYF.

The rearrangement joins TRBV6-6 to TRBJ2-2, with TRBD1 matching 7 bases. This CDR3 comprises 15 residues. Unmatched junction bases numbered 7, after V lost 4 bases and J lost 5 bases. The germline gives CDR1 MNHNY, CDR2 SVGAGI (reference sequence). The CDR3 DNA is TGTGCCAGCAGTTCCCGGGACAGACATACCGGGGAGCTGTTTTTT. Amino acid sequence: CASSSRDRHTGELFF.

The chain joins TRBV5-1 to TRBJ2-7; D gene unclear. V was clipped by 0 bases and J by 0 bases, with 10 bases between them. The CDR3 totals 15 residues. Germline CDR1 SGHRS, CDR2 YFSETQ. The CDR3 coding sequence is TGCGCCAGCAGCTTGGCCGCGATGGCCTCCTACGAGCAGTACTTC. Translated, it gives CASSLAAMASYEQYF.

V and J are TRBV30 and TRBJ2-1, with D perhaps being TRBD1 or TRBD2 (6 bases each). V shed 1 base and J shed 9 bases, with 13 bases lying between them. This CDR3 has 13 residues. CDR1 is GTSNPN and CDR2 is SVGIG in the germline V gene (reference sequence). CDR3 sequence: CAWSAQRGAEQFF. The CDR3 DNA reads as TGTGCCTGGAGTGCCCAAAGGGGGGCTGAGCAGTTCTTC.

The rearrangement joins TRBV11-2 to TRBJ1-2; TRBD1 aligns across 8 bases. This CDR3 is built from 15 residues. Germline loops: CDR1 SGHAT, CDR2 FQNNGV. Unmatched junction bases numbered 11, after V lost 3 bases and J lost 8 bases. The CDR3 region is CASSLGRGQQGGYTF. In DNA, the CDR3 is TGTGCCAGCAGCTTGGGCAGGGGGCAGCAAGGAGGCTACACCTTC.

The chain combines TRBV7-9 with TRBJ2-3, with unresolved D. Germline V lookup: CDR1 SEHNR, CDR2 FQNEAQ (reference sequence). There are 13 residues in the CDR3. Deletions cut 5 bases from V and 6 bases from J, with 12 bases between. The CDR3 DNA reads as TGTGCCAGCAGCCTCACTTACCGGGATACGCAGTATTTT. Translating gives CASSLTYRDTQYF.